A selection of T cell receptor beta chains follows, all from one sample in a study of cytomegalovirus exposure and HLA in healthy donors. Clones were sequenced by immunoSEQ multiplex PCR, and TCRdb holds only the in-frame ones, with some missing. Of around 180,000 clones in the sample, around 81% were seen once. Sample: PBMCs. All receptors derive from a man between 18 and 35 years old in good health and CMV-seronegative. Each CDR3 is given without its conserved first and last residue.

AAQGAPETQY,TRBV28,TRBJ2-5
SVGGTPSTDTQY,TRBV29-1,TRBJ2-3
SARKDSQF,TRBV20-1,TRBJ2-1
ASSLLGGSYNSPLH,TRBV27,TRBJ1-6
ATNAQGRGSDTQY,TRBV19,TRBJ2-3
ASSPPTSGGAESYNEQF,TRBV5-6,TRBJ2-1
ASRSGNTGELF,TRBV6-1,TRBJ2-2
ATSELSSNQPQH,TRBV7-2,TRBJ1-5
ASSPGGANYQPQH,TRBV18,TRBJ1-5
ATQGQRSADTQY,TRBV27,TRBJ2-3